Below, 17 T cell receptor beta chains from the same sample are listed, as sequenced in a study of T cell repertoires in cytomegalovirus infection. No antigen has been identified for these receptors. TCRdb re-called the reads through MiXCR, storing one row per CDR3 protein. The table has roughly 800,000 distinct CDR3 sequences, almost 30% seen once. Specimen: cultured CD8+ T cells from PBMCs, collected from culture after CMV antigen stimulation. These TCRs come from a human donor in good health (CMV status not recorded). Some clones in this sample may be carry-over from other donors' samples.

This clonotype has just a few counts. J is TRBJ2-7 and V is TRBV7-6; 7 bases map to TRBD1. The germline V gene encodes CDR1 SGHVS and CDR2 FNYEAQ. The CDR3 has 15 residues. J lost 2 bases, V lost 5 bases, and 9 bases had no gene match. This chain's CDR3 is CASSPSPGQTYEQYF. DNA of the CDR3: TGTGCCAGCAGCCCCTCACCGGGACAGACCTACGAGCAGTACTTC.

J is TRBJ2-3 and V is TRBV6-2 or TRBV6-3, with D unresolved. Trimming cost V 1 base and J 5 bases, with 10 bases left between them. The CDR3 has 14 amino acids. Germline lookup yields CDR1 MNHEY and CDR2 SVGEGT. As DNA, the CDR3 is TGTGCCAGCAGTTACTTCCTGTCCAAAGATACGCAGTATTTT. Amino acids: CASSYFLSKDTQYF.

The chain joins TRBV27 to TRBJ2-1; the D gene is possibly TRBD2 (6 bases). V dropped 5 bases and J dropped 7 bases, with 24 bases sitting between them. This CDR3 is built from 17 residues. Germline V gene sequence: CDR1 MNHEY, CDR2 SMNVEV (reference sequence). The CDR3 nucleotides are TGTGCCAGCAGTCCCCAACTAGCTTTAGAGACCGGGAATGAGCAGTTCTTC. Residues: CASSPQLALETGNEQFF.

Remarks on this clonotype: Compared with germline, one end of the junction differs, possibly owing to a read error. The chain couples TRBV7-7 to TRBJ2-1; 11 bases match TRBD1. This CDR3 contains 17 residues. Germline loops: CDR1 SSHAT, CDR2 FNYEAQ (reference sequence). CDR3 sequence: CASSLSSGTGGFGEQFF. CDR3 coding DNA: TGTGCTAGCAGCTTAAGTAGTGGGACAGGGGGTTTTGGTGAGCAGTTCTTC.

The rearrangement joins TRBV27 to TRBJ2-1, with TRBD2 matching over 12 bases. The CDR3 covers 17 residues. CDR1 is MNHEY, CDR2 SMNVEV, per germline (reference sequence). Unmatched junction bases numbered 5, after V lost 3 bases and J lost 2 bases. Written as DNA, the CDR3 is TGTGCCAGCAGTTTCACTAGCGGGGGGTTCCCCTACAATGAGCAGTTCTTC. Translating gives CASSFTSGGFPYNEQFF.

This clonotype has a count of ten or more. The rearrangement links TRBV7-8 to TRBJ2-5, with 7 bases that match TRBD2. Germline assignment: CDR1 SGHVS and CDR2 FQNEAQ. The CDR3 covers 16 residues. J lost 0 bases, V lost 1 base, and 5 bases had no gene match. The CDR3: CASSLGWRGNQETQYF. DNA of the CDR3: TGTGCCAGCAGCTTAGGCTGGCGGGGGAACCAAGAGACCCAGTACTTC. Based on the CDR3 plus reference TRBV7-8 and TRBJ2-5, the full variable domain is GAGVSQSPRYKVAKRGQDVALRCDPISGHVSLFWYQQALGQGPEFLTYFQNEAQLDKSGLPSDRFFAERPEGSVSTLKIQRTQQEDSAVYLCASSLGWRGNQETQYFGPGTRLLVL.

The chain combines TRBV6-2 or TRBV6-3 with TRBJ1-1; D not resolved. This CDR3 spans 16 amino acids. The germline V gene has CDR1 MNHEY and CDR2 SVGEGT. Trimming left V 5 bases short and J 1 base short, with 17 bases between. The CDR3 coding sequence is TGTGCCAGCAGTCGAAATAGAGTTATGTCGAACACTGAAGCTTTCTTT. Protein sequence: CASSRNRVMSNTEAFF.

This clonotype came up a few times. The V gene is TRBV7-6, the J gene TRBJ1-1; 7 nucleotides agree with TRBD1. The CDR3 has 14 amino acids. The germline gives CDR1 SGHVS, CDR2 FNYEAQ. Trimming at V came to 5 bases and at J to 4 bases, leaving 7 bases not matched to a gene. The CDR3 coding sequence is TGTGCCAGCAGCCCCACAGGGGTGGTCACTGAAGCTTTCTTT. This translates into CASSPTGVVTEAFF.

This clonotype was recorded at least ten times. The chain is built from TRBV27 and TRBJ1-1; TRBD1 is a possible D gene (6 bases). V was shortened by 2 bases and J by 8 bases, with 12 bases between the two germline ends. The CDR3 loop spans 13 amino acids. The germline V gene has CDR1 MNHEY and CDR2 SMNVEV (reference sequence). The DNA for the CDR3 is TGTGCCAGCAGTTTAAACGCCGGGACAGAAGCTTTCTTT. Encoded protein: CASSLNAGTEAFF.

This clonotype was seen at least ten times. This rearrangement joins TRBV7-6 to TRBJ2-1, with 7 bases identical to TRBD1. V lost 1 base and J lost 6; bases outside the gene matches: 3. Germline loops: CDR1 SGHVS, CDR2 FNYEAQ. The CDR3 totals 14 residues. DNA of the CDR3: TGTGCCAGCAGCTTAGGCAGGGGGATCAATGAGCAGTTCTTC. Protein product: CASSLGRGINEQFF.

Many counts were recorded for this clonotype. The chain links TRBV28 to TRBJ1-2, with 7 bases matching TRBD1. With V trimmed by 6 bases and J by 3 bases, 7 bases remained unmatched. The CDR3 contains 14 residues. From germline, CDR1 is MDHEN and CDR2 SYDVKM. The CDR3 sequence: CASRGDSNYYGYTF. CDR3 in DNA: TGTGCCAGCAGGGGGGACAGCAACTACTATGGCTACACCTTC.

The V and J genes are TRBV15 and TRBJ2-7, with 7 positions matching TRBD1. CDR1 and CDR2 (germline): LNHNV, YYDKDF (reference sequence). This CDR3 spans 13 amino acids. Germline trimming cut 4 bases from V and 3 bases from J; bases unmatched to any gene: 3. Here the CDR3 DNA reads TGTGCCACCAGCATAGGGACAGACTACGAGCAGTACTTC. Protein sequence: CATSIGTDYEQYF.

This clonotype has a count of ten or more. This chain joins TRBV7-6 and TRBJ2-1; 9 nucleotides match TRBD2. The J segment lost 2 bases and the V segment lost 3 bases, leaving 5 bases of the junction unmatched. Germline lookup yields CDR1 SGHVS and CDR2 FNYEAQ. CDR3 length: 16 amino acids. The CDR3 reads CASSFGAGGAYNEQFF. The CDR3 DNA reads TGTGCCAGCAGCTTCGGGGCGGGGGGGGCCTACAATGAGCAGTTCTTC.

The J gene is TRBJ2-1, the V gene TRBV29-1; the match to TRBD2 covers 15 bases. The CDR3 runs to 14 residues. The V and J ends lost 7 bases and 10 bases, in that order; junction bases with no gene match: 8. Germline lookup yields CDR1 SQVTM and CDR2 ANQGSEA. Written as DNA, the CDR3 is TGCAGCGGGGGACTAGCGGGGGGTTATAGGGAGCAGTTCTTC. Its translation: CSGGLAGGYREQFF.

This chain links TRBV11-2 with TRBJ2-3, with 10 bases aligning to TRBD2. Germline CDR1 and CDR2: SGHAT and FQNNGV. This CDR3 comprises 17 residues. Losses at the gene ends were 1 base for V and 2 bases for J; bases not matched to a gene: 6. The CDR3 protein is CASSLGLAGANTDTQYF. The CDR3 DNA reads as TGTGCCAGCAGCTTAGGACTAGCGGGTGCCAACACAGATACGCAGTATTTT.

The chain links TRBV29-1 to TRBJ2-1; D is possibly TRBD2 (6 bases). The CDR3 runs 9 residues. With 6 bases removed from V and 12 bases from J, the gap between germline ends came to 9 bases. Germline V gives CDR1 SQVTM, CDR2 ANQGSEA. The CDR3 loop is CSVAGLQFF. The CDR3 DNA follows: TGCAGCGTGGCGGGACTGCAGTTCTTC.

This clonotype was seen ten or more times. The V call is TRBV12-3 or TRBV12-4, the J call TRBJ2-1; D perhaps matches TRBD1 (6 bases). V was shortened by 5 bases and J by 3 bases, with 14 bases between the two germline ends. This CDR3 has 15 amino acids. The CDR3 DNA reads TGTGCCAGCAGTACAGGGTCCGCTTACTACAATGAGCAGTTCTTC. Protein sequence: CASSTGSAYYNEQFF.